Following are 19 T cell receptor beta chains from one sample sequenced in a study of blood T cell repertoires in COVID-19. TCRdb's copy holds only in-frame clones and misses some; the assay was immunoSEQ multiplex PCR. The table lists under 250,000 clones, over 80% of them singletons, with just over 2.5% in the top ten. The sequenced sample consisted of peripheral blood. These receptors were taken from a woman aged 65 to 85 with active or convalescent COVID-19.

This sequence joins TRBV18 and TRBJ2-1; 13 nucleotides agree with TRBD2. Germline V lookup: CDR1 KGHSH, CDR2 LQKENI. CDR3 length: 15 amino acids. With V trimmed by 5 bases and J by 6 bases, 4 bases remained unmatched. The CDR3 sequence: CASSRTSGSVNEQFF. The CDR3 DNA sequence: TGTGCCAGCTCAAGGACTAGCGGGAGTGTCAATGAGCAGTTCTTC.

The chain has TRBV19 and TRBJ1-5; 9 bases are a match to TRBD1. Germline V gene lookup returns CDR1 LNHDA and CDR2 SQIVND (reference sequence). This CDR3 region has 15 residues. Trimming took 7 bases from V and 3 from J; bases not matched to a gene: 7. The CDR3 here is CASTPGQGLNQPQHF. The DNA of the CDR3 is TGTGCCAGTACCCCCGGACAGGGGCTCAATCAGCCCCAGCATTTT. The full variable domain, in which reference TRBV19 and TRBJ1-5 provide the parts outside the CDR3, is DGGITQSPKYLFRKEGQNVTLSCEQNLNHDAMYWYRQDPGQGLRLIYYSQIVNDFQKGDIAEGYSVSREKKESFPLTVTSAQKNPTAFYLCASTPGQGLNQPQHFGDGTRLSIL.

In this sample, this clone turned up a few times. The chain is built from TRBV4-2 and TRBJ2-3; the D gene is possibly TRBD2 (5 bases). V was trimmed by 0 bases and J by 5 bases, leaving 15 bases between them. Germline CDR1 LGHNA, CDR2 YNFKEQ. CDR3 length equals 16 residues. The CDR3: CASSQDGGRGRDTQYF. In nucleotides, the CDR3 is TGTGCCAGCAGCCAAGATGGCGGGCGAGGACGAGATACGCAGTATTTT.

The chain combines TRBV19 with TRBJ1-1; D unresolved. The CDR3 runs 15 residues. From germline, CDR1 is LNHDA and CDR2 SQIVND (reference sequence). V gave up 6 bases and J gave up 0 bases, with 14 bases separating them. DNA for the CDR3: TGTGCCAGTAGCCTCTCCTGGTCAGTGAACACTGAAGCTTTCTTT. This translates into CASSLSWSVNTEAFF.

V and J are TRBV23-1 and TRBJ2-7; the D gene is possibly TRBD1 (5 bases). TRBV23-1 carries the ORF label, with uncertain function. V was shortened by 2 bases and J by 3 bases, with 11 bases between the two germline ends. The CDR3 extends over 14 amino acids. CDR3 region: CASSQQAGHYEQYF. CDR3 coding DNA: TGCGCCAGCAGTCAACAGGCAGGGCACTACGAGCAGTACTTC.

This clone was picked up a small number of times. The chain joins TRBV12-3 or TRBV12-4 to TRBJ2-7; D is possibly TRBD1 (5 bases). CDR3 length: 12 residues. V lost 8 bases and J lost 5, with 13 bases in between. In nucleotides, the CDR3 is TGTGCCAGCGGCCGGCGACAGAACGAGCAGTACTTC. As protein: CASGRRQNEQYF.

V usage is TRBV7-9 and J usage is TRBJ1-4, with TRBD1 matching over 9 bases. Germline CDR1 is SEHNR and CDR2 is FQNEAQ (reference sequence). The CDR3 consists of 15 residues. V shed 5 bases, J shed 7 bases, and the junction held 8 bases outside the gene matches. The CDR3 DNA is TGTGCCAGCAGCAGACCGGGACAGGGATCTGAAAAACTGTTTTTT. It yields the protein CASSRPGQGSEKLFF.

The chain uses TRBV18 and TRBJ1-3; 9 bases map to TRBD1. This CDR3 has 14 residues. The ends lost 3 bases at V and 4 bases at J; junction bases unmatched: 1. Germline CDR1 reads KGHSH; CDR2 reads LQKENI. CDR3 coding DNA: TGTGCCAGCTCACCCGGGACAGGGGGAAACACCATATATTTT. This codes for CASSPGTGGNTIYF.

The rearrangement links TRBV5-1 to TRBJ1-2, with a weak D call TRBD1 (5 bases). The germline V gene has CDR1 SGHRS and CDR2 YFSETQ. The CDR3 totals 12 residues. With 4 bases removed from V and 5 bases from J, the gap between germline ends came to 9 bases. This chain's CDR3 is CASSLGEYGYTF. DNA of the CDR3: TGCGCCAGCAGCCTGGGGGAGTATGGCTACACCTTC.

The chain combines TRBV7-9 with TRBJ1-3, with TRBD1 identical over 7 bases. Germline trimming cut 5 bases from V and 0 bases from J; bases unmatched to any gene: 7. The CDR3 extends over 16 amino acids. The germline gives CDR1 SEHNR, CDR2 FQNEAQ (reference sequence). The CDR3 coding sequence is TGTGCCAGCAGCCCGAACAGGGGAAGCTCTGGAAACACCATATATTTT. Translating gives CASSPNRGSSGNTIYF.

The genes are TRBV11-2 and TRBJ2-3, with D possibly being TRBD2 (5 bases). Germline V gives CDR1 SGHAT, CDR2 FQNNGV. The CDR3 is 15 amino acids. Trimming removed 0 bases from V and 8 bases from J, with 15 bases in between. The CDR3 DNA reads as TGTGCCAGCAGCTTAGACTTAGCGCGTGAGGGTACGCAGTATTTT. It translates to CASSLDLAREGTQYF. The complete variable domain, with remaining parts taken from reference TRBV11-2 and TRBJ2-3, reads EAGVAQSPRYKIIEKRQSVAFWCNPISGHATLYWYQQILGQGPKLLIQFQNNGVVDDSQLPKDRFSAERLKGVDSTLKIQPAKLEDSAVYLCASSLDLAREGTQYFGPGTRLTVL.

The chain has TRBV7-2 and TRBJ2-5; 12 bases agree with TRBD2. CDR1 and CDR2 (germline): SGHTA, FQGNSA. The CDR3 sequence is 16 residues long. The ends lost 2 bases at V and 4 bases at J; junction bases unmatched: 5. The CDR3 loop is CASSLMVTSGGETQYF. The CDR3 bases are TGTGCCAGCAGCTTAATGGTGACTAGCGGGGGAGAGACCCAGTACTTC.

This clone was seen a single time. CDR3 region: CAISGDSSVTEQYF. The CDR3 DNA is TGTGCCATCAGTGGGGACAGTTCCGTAACCGAGCAGTACTTC. This chain uses TRBV10-3 with TRBJ2-7; 7 bases line up with TRBD1. With 4 bases clipped from V and 6 bases from J, the junction kept 9 bases outside the gene matches. Germline V gives CDR1 ENHRY, CDR2 SYGVKD. The CDR3 is made up of 14 amino acids.

This clone occurred a few times. This chain connects TRBV5-1 to TRBJ1-2; D is perhaps TRBD1 (6 bases). The CDR3 spans 14 residues. V was shortened by 0 bases and J by 8 bases, with 14 bases between the two germline ends. Germline V gene sequence: CDR1 SGHRS, CDR2 YFSETQ. CDR3 bases: TGCGCCAGCAGCTTGGCCGACTCACAGGGAGGCTACACCTTC. It codes for CASSLADSQGGYTF. The complete variable domain, with remaining parts taken from reference TRBV5-1 and TRBJ1-2, reads KAGVTQTPRYLIKTRGQQVTLSCSPISGHRSVSWYQQTPGQGLQFLFEYFSETQRNKGNFPGRFSGRQFSNSRSEMNVSTLELGDSALYLCASSLADSQGGYTFGSGTRLTVV.

V gene TRBV12-3 or TRBV12-4 combines with J gene TRBJ1-2, with D perhaps matching TRBD1 (5 bases). The CDR3 sequence is 13 residues long. Trimming took 3 bases from V and 8 from J, leaving 13 bases between them. CDR3: CASSFVRGTGYTF. The CDR3, as DNA: TGTGCCAGCAGTTTTGTGCGGGGGACGGGCTACACCTTC.

The genes are TRBV12-5 and TRBJ2-1; the match to TRBD2 covers 9 bases. Trimming cost V 6 bases and J 3 bases; bases outside gene matches: 6. CDR3 length equals 15 residues. Looked up from germline, CDR1 is LGHNT and CDR2 is FRNRAP. The CDR3 sequence: CASGRGLAHYNEQFF. CDR3 in DNA: TGTGCTAGTGGCCGCGGACTAGCGCACTACAATGAGCAGTTCTTC.

V is TRBV5-6 and J is TRBJ2-7, with a tentative D call TRBD2 (5 bases). This CDR3 spans 12 amino acids. Germline CDR1 reads SGHDT; CDR2 reads YYEEEE. Trimming cost V 2 bases and J 4 bases, with 7 bases left between them. The CDR3 DNA follows: TGTGCCAGCAGCTTCCCGGGGTACGAGCAGTACTTC. Translation: CASSFPGYEQYF.

This sequence joins TRBV20-1 and TRBJ1-4; 10 nucleotides line up with TRBD1. The CDR3 is 15 amino acids. Germline CDR1 DFQATT, CDR2 SNEGSKA (reference sequence). The J segment lost 8 bases and the V segment lost 3 bases, leaving 9 bases of the junction unmatched. For the CDR3, the DNA is TGCAGTGCTAGTACGACAGGGGGCGCAGGGGAAAAACTGTTTTTT. Its translation: CSASTTGGAGEKLFF.

J is TRBJ1-6 and V is TRBV27; perhaps TRBD1 as D (6 bases). Germline CDR1 and CDR2: MNHEY and SMNVEV (reference sequence). This CDR3 is built from 14 residues. V lost 6 bases, J lost 5 bases, and 11 bases lay in between. CDR3 loop: CASRWTANNSPLHF. Written as DNA, the CDR3 is TGTGCCAGCAGATGGACAGCTAATAATTCACCCCTCCACTTT.